Given below is one T cell receptor (beta chain) in context. These data belong to a study of blood T cell repertoires in COVID-19. This CDR3 has 18 residues. J gave up 4 bases and V 2 bases, and 13 bases lay outside the gene matches. Germline-derived CDR1 and CDR2 are MDHEN and SYDVKM. Original analysis: Researchers report that nucleated cell counts were estimated from reference gene primer amplification. The data were produced by immunoSEQ multiplex PCR, yet TCRdb's version contains in-frame clones alone and is incomplete. The D gene and trimming were derived from the DNA, and the V and J assignments and clone size from that table. Of under 350,000 clones in the sample, approximately 85% are singletons; the top ten hold just over 7%.

The TCR comes from a human donor in a cohort sampled during active COVID-19. The chain is built from TRBV28 and TRBJ2-3, with TRBD2 matching 9 bases. Sequencing was carried out using peripheral blood. CDR3 bases: TGTGCCAGCAGTTTAATCGATTGGAGCGGGGGGCTTCCAGATACGCAGTATTTT. It specifies CASSLIDWSGGLPDTQYF.